This entry concerns a single T cell receptor beta chain. Its antigen is not yet known. No much larger clone is present one base from it, and per-base qualities are unavailable. These data belong to a study of cytomegalovirus exposure and HLA in healthy donors (dated by TCRdb to about 2017). Concerning the study at large: An earlier analysis of 587 of the donors reported 250 to 350 Gb of sequence data and some 120 million unique TCR beta sequences from around 200 million T cells. An early release that covered some 630 HLA-typed donors contained 250 to 350 gigabases of sequencing data and tens of millions of unique TCR sequences. Among the roughly 390 genotyped donors, about 83% belonged to the genetic ancestry cluster associated with self-reported Caucasian donors. The study was designed to test whether signatures of past pathogen exposure could be identified by cataloging public T cell receptors. The study used immunosequencing to profile the T cell repertoires of about 670 subjects and linked those repertoires to cytomegalovirus serostatus. Besides the first cohort of hundreds of subjects, a separate validation cohort made up of 120 different subjects was used. To predict cytomegalovirus infection status, the study combined high-throughput TCR immunosequencing, statistical association of individual TCRs with disease status, and machine learning. In a later analysis, previously published TCR beta repertoires from roughly 710 donors were re-analyzed and high-resolution HLA genotyping was added so that TCR occurrence patterns could be studied. Rather than drawing on any new phenotypic data, the later analysis identified candidate immune exposures from TCR beta sequences and the way those sequences occurred across donors. An earlier analysis of nearly 600 of the donors applied high-throughput TCR beta sequencing to assess whether each TCR beta V gene segment acted as functional or pseudogenic. Alongside the repertoire data, information on donor age, sex, ethnicity and CMV serostatus was compiled. Genome-wide SNP genotypes for about 55% of the roughly 670 donors were used in a later genetic analysis, which treated that subset as a discovery cohort. Every discovery cohort repertoire had been produced on one sequencing platform. Both class I and class II loci were covered by HLA typing, at four-digit resolution. Typing coverage differed by locus: A, B, C, DRB1 and DQB1 were typed in roughly 629-630 donors, DQA1 in approximately 520, DPA1 in approximately 600, and DPB1 in 450 to 490. Roughly five DR-DQ haplotypes were handled as single units for association and clustering because linkage in the cohort was strong. Among around 400 genotyped donors of the cohort, an average of approximately 200,000 unique TCR beta nucleotide sequences was sequenced per donor, of which 15% to 20% were non-productive. What the authors observed across the whole study: A further reported finding was that TCR beta sequences accurately predicted the HLA-A and HLA-B alleles for most subjects in the first cohort. Compared with the approximately 710-donor mean, donors in an Asian-associated ancestry cluster had fewer N-insertions in productive TCRs, according to a later genetic analysis. The study listed 150 to 200 TCR beta chains as associated with cytomegalovirus. In this cohort, only TCR beta chains were sequenced, and detectable features were limited by the absence of alpha or paired-chain data. A few of the identified cytomegalovirus-associated TCR beta chains were confirmed in vitro to be specific for cytomegalovirus antigens. According to a later analysis, most CMV-associated TCR beta chains appeared to be HLA-restricted, and the HLA associations seemed to be driven largely by CMV exposure. Sequencing depth was assumed to be roughly uniform across donors in the presence/absence analyses, though that assumption may not hold. At a false discovery rate of 0.05, a later analysis linked 15,000 to 20,000 TCR beta sequences to specific HLA alleles. Several of the top co-occurrence clusters appeared to be linked to parvovirus B19, influenza, CMV and Epstein-Barr virus, according to a later analysis. In a later analysis, HLA-associated TCR beta chains showed more clonal expansion and lower generation probabilities than non-associated chains that were equally common. In both the original and validation cohorts, the classifier was reported to diagnose cytomegalovirus status with high specificity and sensitivity. A later genetic analysis associated a missense DCLRE1C variant with V-gene and J-gene trimming of TCR beta chains, and an independent cohort replicated the association. Because HLA typing was unavailable for some donors at each locus, only the typed subset was used in association tests. Linkage disequilibrium might explain the correlated functional status among segregating V segments, but an unknown experimental factor could not be ruled out. Most TCR sequences were seen in very few donors, while some public TCRs were found in many individuals. Immune exposure information for the cohort was limited to CMV serostatus. When HLA alleles, especially DR and DQ, strongly co-occurred, TCR associations were difficult to assign to individual alleles. Roughly 15 rarely observed V segments, including chromosome 9 orphons, were excluded from the earlier analysis of about 500 of the donors because counts were too low. The sequencing pipeline was judged likely to have produced a cluster of highly shared sequence variants as a technical artifact. An earlier analysis of approximately 590 of the donors showed that most TCR beta V segments appeared in productive rearrangements either about 87% or about 30% of the time, which broadly matched IMGT annotations. The authors suggested that the approach could potentially be extended to other disease states and immunological phenotypes. According to a later analysis, TCR association rates differed among HLA loci, with DRB1 alleles showing the most associated TCRs and HLA-C alleles showing the fewest.

The cohort comprised 666 healthy bone marrow donors. At the time of sampling, all cohort members were nominally healthy, though unrecorded immune exposures were likely present. The donor was CMV seropositive and belonged to the group of 250 to 350 seropositive cohort members. A peripheral blood sample was provided by each donor, and peripheral blood mononuclear cells were used for TCR beta sequencing. Genomic DNA was extracted from the blood cell samples with the Qiagen DNeasy Blood Extraction Kit. The method was the immunoSEQ multiplex PCR assay. For the multiplex PCR, a mixture combining 60 forward primers for TCR Vbeta segments and 13 reverse primers for TCR Jbeta segments was used. A multiplex PCR assay on genomic DNA amplified the CDR3 region of rearranged TCR beta genes. The amplified TCR beta libraries were sequenced on the Illumina HiSeq System as 87-base-pair reads. As for the authors' bioinformatics: A later analysis counted around 72 million unique TCR beta chains across the 600 to 850 repertoires, and 9 million to 14 million of these chains were shared by at least two donors. Raw reads were error-corrected and collapsed into unique sequences by a nearest-neighbor algorithm in which closely related sequences were merged to remove PCR and sequencing errors. Alignment of CDR3 sequences to IMGT reference sequences was used to assign V, D and J gene segments. For a sequence to be retained, a match of at least six nucleotides to both a V gene segment and a J gene segment was required. Rearrangements were called productive when the CDR3 lacked stop codons and stayed in frame with V and J; all others were non-productive. CDR3 was defined according to IMGT convention as the region running from the second conserved V-encoded cysteine to the conserved J-encoded phenylalanine. Sequences without an unambiguous match to a single V gene segment were excluded from the earlier analysis of about 630 of the donors. An earlier analysis of a few hundred of the donors called V segments functional above 56.7% productive rearrangements and segregating when the between-donor standard deviation exceeded 5%. To diagnose cytomegalovirus status from the catalog of TCR beta chain sequences, a statistical classification framework was built. A later analysis assigned V and J genes by comparing TCR nucleotide sequences with IMGT/GENE-DB human TR gene sequences. A later analysis assigned CDR3 sequences and most-parsimonious VDJ recombination scenarios with the TCRdist pipeline. In a later analysis, each TCR beta chain was defined by its CDR3 amino acid sequence together with its V-gene family, and reads lacking a unique V-gene family were excluded. A later analysis removed 500 to 650 highly shared, low-generation-probability nucleotide sequences to deal with suspected cross-contamination and a sequencing artifact. For each public chain, a later analysis derived a clonal expansion index from normalized ranks of inferred template counts within each repertoire. In a later analysis, generation probabilities were computed with a VDJ recombination model fitted to out-of-frame rearrangements, and the resulting probabilities were checked against IGoR. In a later analysis, TCR-TCR, TCR-HLA and TCR-CMV co-occurrence was scored with hypergeometric tests, and a repertoire-size bias correction was applied to TCR pairs. A later analysis estimated false discovery rates by permuting HLA or CMV assignments 20 times. In a later analysis, co-occurring TCRs were grouped with DBSCAN, and TCRdist sequence similarity was added when clustering was performed within HLA-allele-positive subsets. For co-occurrence clustering, repertoires with fewer than 30,000 or more than 120,000 public chains were excluded, along with 5 or 6 repertoires with anomalous nucleotide sharing. Drawn from immuneACCESS, this table holds only the in-frame rearrangements with V and J called that TCRdb kept. Clones are partly lost; checked studies trace under half to an unresolved V gene and leave the rest unexplained. That table is the source of V, J and clone size, and D and trimming were worked out from the DNA. The table for this sample lists around 33,000 clones; 60% to 80% of them were counted only once. The ten largest make up around 8.4% of the sample.

This clonotype was sampled from a woman in her 30s in good health and CMV-seropositive. The sample was PBMCs.

CDR3 region: CASSSREGDEQYF. The DNA sequence reads TGTGCCAGCAGTTCCCGGGAGGGCGACGAGCAGTACTTC. Rearrangement joined TRBV27 to TRBJ2-7; 8 of the junction bases match TRBD2. Relative to germline, V is missing 4 bases and J is missing 5 bases, with 4 bases of the junction outside any gene match. There are 13 amino acids in the CDR3, from cysteine to phenylalanine inclusive. Only the CDR3 part of the read is kept: 39 bases, read in frame from the first base. From a lookup of the germline V gene (reference sequence), CDR1 and CDR2 are MNHEY and SMNVEV.